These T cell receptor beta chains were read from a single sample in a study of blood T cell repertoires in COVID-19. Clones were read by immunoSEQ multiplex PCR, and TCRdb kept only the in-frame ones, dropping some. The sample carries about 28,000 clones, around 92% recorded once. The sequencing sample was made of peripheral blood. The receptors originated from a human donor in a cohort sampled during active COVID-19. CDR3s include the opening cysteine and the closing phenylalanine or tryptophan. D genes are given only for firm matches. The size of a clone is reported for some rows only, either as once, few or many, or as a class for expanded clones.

CDR3nt: TGTGCCAGCAGCCTGGGCGGGGGGGTTACAGATACGCAGTATTTT; CDR3aa: CASSLGGGVTDTQYF; d_gene: TRBD2; v_gene: TRBV7-6; abundance: NA; len: 15; j_gene: TRBJ2-3
CDR3nt: TGTGCCAGCAGTTTAAGACAGCCCCACGAGCAGTACTTC; CDR3aa: CASSLRQPHEQYF; d_gene: NA; v_gene: TRBV28; abundance: NA; len: 13; j_gene: TRBJ2-7
CDR3nt: TGCGCCAGCAGCCTAGACAGAGACTATGGCTACACCTTC; CDR3aa: CASSLDRDYGYTF; d_gene: NA; v_gene: TRBV5-1; abundance: NA; len: 13; j_gene: TRBJ1-2
CDR3nt: TGTGCCAGCAGTTTATCGACAGGGGGGGCGTATACGCAGTATTTT; CDR3aa: CASSLSTGGAYTQYF; d_gene: TRBD1; v_gene: TRBV27; abundance: NA; len: 15; j_gene: TRBJ2-3
CDR3nt: TGCGCCAGCAGCCCCCAGCGGGGGAGGGGGCAAGAGACCCAGTACTTC; CDR3aa: CASSPQRGRGQETQYF; d_gene: TRBD2; v_gene: TRBV4-1; abundance: NA; len: 16; j_gene: TRBJ2-5
CDR3nt: TGTGCCAGCAGCTTATCGGGGGGAAATCAGCCCCAGCATTTT; CDR3aa: CASSLSGGNQPQHF; d_gene: NA; v_gene: TRBV7-8; abundance: NA; len: 14; j_gene: TRBJ1-5
CDR3nt: TGCGCCAGCAGCCAGGCCGCAATTCCCCTAAGGACAGGGGGCTTTGAAGCTTTCTTT; CDR3aa: CASSQAAIPLRTGGFEAFF; d_gene: TRBD1; v_gene: TRBV4-1; abundance: NA; len: 19; j_gene: TRBJ1-1
CDR3nt: TGTGCCAGCAGCTTAGAGGGGCGGGGGTATTACAATGAGCAGTTCTTC; CDR3aa: CASSLEGRGYYNEQFF; d_gene: TRBD2; v_gene: TRBV11-2; abundance: NA; len: 16; j_gene: TRBJ2-1
CDR3nt: TGTGCCAGCTCACTGGACAGACACACTGAAGCTTTCTTT; CDR3aa: CASSLDRHTEAFF; d_gene: NA; v_gene: TRBV18; abundance: NA; len: 13; j_gene: TRBJ1-1
CDR3nt: TGCGCCAGCAGCCCCCGGACAGGAAACAATGAGCAGTTCTTC; CDR3aa: CASSPRTGNNEQFF; d_gene: TRBD1; v_gene: TRBV5-1; abundance: NA; len: 14; j_gene: TRBJ2-1
CDR3nt: TGCGCCAGCAGCTTGGTGACTAGCGGGGCCAAAAAGACCCAGTACTTC; CDR3aa: CASSLVTSGAKKTQYF; d_gene: TRBD2; v_gene: TRBV5-1; abundance: NA; len: 16; j_gene: TRBJ2-5
CDR3nt: TGTGCCAGCAGCCAACTTGGACAGGGGTCAAACGAGCAGTACTTC; CDR3aa: CASSQLGQGSNEQYF; d_gene: TRBD1; v_gene: TRBV14; abundance: few; len: 15; j_gene: TRBJ2-7
CDR3nt: TGTGCCAGCTCACCGCCGGGACATGTTTCCAACACTGAAGCTTTCTTT; CDR3aa: CASSPPGHVSNTEAFF; d_gene: NA; v_gene: TRBV18; abundance: once; len: 16; j_gene: TRBJ1-1
CDR3nt: TGTGCCAGCAGTTATCAGGGATGGGGCACAGATACGCAGTATTTT; CDR3aa: CASSYQGWGTDTQYF; d_gene: NA; v_gene: TRBV6-5; abundance: NA; len: 15; j_gene: TRBJ2-3
CDR3nt: TGTGCCATCAGTGAGTCGTTGGCAGCGAACACCGGGGAGCTGTTTTTT; CDR3aa: CAISESLAANTGELFF; d_gene: NA; v_gene: TRBV10-3; abundance: NA; len: 16; j_gene: TRBJ2-2
CDR3nt: TGCGCCAGCAGCCAAGATCTGGGACAGGTTAATCAGCCCCAGCATTTT; CDR3aa: CASSQDLGQVNQPQHF; d_gene: TRBD1; v_gene: TRBV4-1; abundance: NA; len: 16; j_gene: TRBJ1-5
CDR3nt: TGTGCCAGCAGCTTACTCGCGGGGGTGCCTCCGGGTTCCTACAATGAGCAGTTCTTC; CDR3aa: CASSLLAGVPPGSYNEQFF; d_gene: TRBD2; v_gene: TRBV7-8; abundance: NA; len: 19; j_gene: TRBJ2-1
CDR3nt: TGTGCCATCAGTGGAAGGGGACAGGGGGACAATGAGCAGTTCTTC; CDR3aa: CAISGRGQGDNEQFF; d_gene: TRBD1; v_gene: TRBV10-3; abundance: NA; len: 15; j_gene: TRBJ2-1
CDR3nt: TGCGCCAGCAGCTATAACAACCGGGAGCTGTTTTTT; CDR3aa: CASSYNNRELFF; d_gene: NA; v_gene: TRBV5-1; abundance: NA; len: 12; j_gene: TRBJ2-2
CDR3nt: TGTGCCAGCAGCTTAGCACCCCGGGACAGGCGACAGGGGCAGTTCTTC; CDR3aa: CASSLAPRDRRQGQFF; d_gene: TRBD1; v_gene: TRBV11-2; abundance: few; len: 16; j_gene: TRBJ2-1
CDR3nt: TGTGCCAGCAGTCCGGTTTCTGGGGCCAACGTCCTGACTTTC; CDR3aa: CASSPVSGANVLTF; d_gene: NA; v_gene: TRBV27; abundance: NA; len: 14; j_gene: TRBJ2-6
CDR3nt: TGCGCCAGCAATAAGGGGGCGAGTACCACAGATACGCAGTATTTT; CDR3aa: CASNKGASTTDTQYF; d_gene: TRBD1; v_gene: TRBV5-1; abundance: few; len: 15; j_gene: TRBJ2-3
CDR3nt: TGTGCCAGCAGCTCGGGACAGGGCTCCTACAATGAGCAGTTCTTC; CDR3aa: CASSSGQGSYNEQFF; d_gene: TRBD1; v_gene: TRBV11-2; abundance: NA; len: 15; j_gene: TRBJ2-1
CDR3nt: TGTGCCAGCAGTATGTTATCCGCTGCCGGTGAGCAGTTCTTC; CDR3aa: CASSMLSAAGEQFF; d_gene: NA; v_gene: TRBV6-1; abundance: NA; len: 14; j_gene: TRBJ2-1
CDR3nt: TGTGCCAGCAGCCCCCCGGGGAGATTAACCGGGGAGCTGTTTTTT; CDR3aa: CASSPPGRLTGELFF; d_gene: NA; v_gene: TRBV9; abundance: NA; len: 15; j_gene: TRBJ2-2
CDR3nt: TGCGCCAGCAGTTGGGGACAGGGGGCCGGGGAGCTGTTTTTT; CDR3aa: CASSWGQGAGELFF; d_gene: TRBD1; v_gene: TRBV5-1; abundance: NA; len: 14; j_gene: TRBJ2-2
CDR3nt: TGCGCCAGCGCCCAGGGGCAGCACACAGATACGCAGTATTTT; CDR3aa: CASAQGQHTDTQYF; d_gene: NA; v_gene: TRBV5-1; abundance: NA; len: 14; j_gene: TRBJ2-3
CDR3nt: TGTGCCAGCAGTGACCCCAGGGGGCGGGGCTACACCTTC; CDR3aa: CASSDPRGRGYTF; d_gene: TRBD1; v_gene: TRBV6-6; abundance: NA; len: 13; j_gene: TRBJ1-2
CDR3nt: TGTGCCAGCAGCGTAGAAGGCGGTGACTCTGGAAACACCATATATTTT; CDR3aa: CASSVEGGDSGNTIYF; d_gene: NA; v_gene: TRBV9; abundance: once; len: 16; j_gene: TRBJ1-3
CDR3nt: TGCGCCAGCAGCTTGACCCCCACAGGGGTCTCTAATTCACCCCTCCACTTT; CDR3aa: CASSLTPTGVSNSPLHF; d_gene: TRBD1; v_gene: TRBV5-1; abundance: NA; len: 17; j_gene: TRBJ1-6
CDR3nt: TGTGCCAGCAGCTTGGCCGGCGGTAAAGAAGCTTTCTTT; CDR3aa: CASSLAGGKEAFF; d_gene: NA; v_gene: TRBV5-4; abundance: NA; len: 13; j_gene: TRBJ1-1
CDR3nt: TGTGCCAGCTCATCGGGACCCACAGGGGCGACCCAGTACTTC; CDR3aa: CASSSGPTGATQYF; d_gene: TRBD1; v_gene: TRBV18; abundance: NA; len: 14; j_gene: TRBJ2-5
CDR3nt: TGTGCCAGCAGCTCCCCGGGACTAGCGGGGCTCGAGCAGTACTTC; CDR3aa: CASSSPGLAGLEQYF; d_gene: TRBD2; v_gene: TRBV7-2; abundance: NA; len: 15; j_gene: TRBJ2-7
CDR3nt: TGTGCCAGCAGTGAAGGAGCGGGGGGGACTGAAGCTTTCTTT; CDR3aa: CASSEGAGGTEAFF; d_gene: NA; v_gene: TRBV6-1; abundance: NA; len: 14; j_gene: TRBJ1-1
CDR3nt: TGTGCCAGCAGCTTATCCCCGGGGACAGGGGGGTCAGATACGCAGTATTTT; CDR3aa: CASSLSPGTGGSDTQYF; d_gene: TRBD1; v_gene: TRBV7-8; abundance: NA; len: 17; j_gene: TRBJ2-3
CDR3nt: TGCGCCAGCAGCTTGGTGGGACAGGGGGCAACCGGGGAGCTGTTTTTT; CDR3aa: CASSLVGQGATGELFF; d_gene: TRBD1; v_gene: TRBV5-1; abundance: NA; len: 16; j_gene: TRBJ2-2
CDR3nt: TGTGCCAGCAGCACAGGGACTGGAAACACCATATATTTT; CDR3aa: CASSTGTGNTIYF; d_gene: NA; v_gene: TRBV7-9; abundance: NA; len: 13; j_gene: TRBJ1-3
CDR3nt: TGTGCCAGCAGCTTGAGAGCGGGGGGCACCTACGAGCAGTACTTC; CDR3aa: CASSLRAGGTYEQYF; d_gene: TRBD2; v_gene: TRBV5-4; abundance: NA; len: 15; j_gene: TRBJ2-7
CDR3nt: TGTGCCAGCAGCTTAGCCCCAGGGGACATCTCTGGAAACACCATATATTTT; CDR3aa: CASSLAPGDISGNTIYF; d_gene: NA; v_gene: TRBV7-6; abundance: NA; len: 17; j_gene: TRBJ1-3
CDR3nt: TGTGCCAGTAGTTTTTATTCCCGGGGAAGTCAGCCCCAGCATTTT; CDR3aa: CASSFYSRGSQPQHF; d_gene: NA; v_gene: TRBV19; abundance: NA; len: 15; j_gene: TRBJ1-5
CDR3nt: TGTGCCAGCAGTTTATCGAGAGGCAGTAACTATGGCTACACCTTC; CDR3aa: CASSLSRGSNYGYTF; d_gene: NA; v_gene: TRBV27; abundance: NA; len: 15; j_gene: TRBJ1-2
CDR3nt: TGTGCCAGCAATCAGGACAGGGGTGCAGATACGCAGTATTTT; CDR3aa: CASNQDRGADTQYF; d_gene: TRBD1; v_gene: TRBV2; abundance: NA; len: 14; j_gene: TRBJ2-3
CDR3nt: TGTGCCAGCAGTGGGGAGGGCCACTTATCTGGAAACACCATATATTTT; CDR3aa: CASSGEGHLSGNTIYF; d_gene: NA; v_gene: TRBV2; abundance: NA; len: 16; j_gene: TRBJ1-3
CDR3nt: TGTGCCAGCTCACCAAGAACACCCTACGAGCAGTACTTC; CDR3aa: CASSPRTPYEQYF; d_gene: NA; v_gene: TRBV18; abundance: NA; len: 13; j_gene: TRBJ2-7
CDR3nt: TGTGCCAGCACTCCCCGGGAGAACTATGGCTACACCTTC; CDR3aa: CASTPRENYGYTF; d_gene: NA; v_gene: TRBV7-9; abundance: NA; len: 13; j_gene: TRBJ1-2
CDR3nt: TGTGCCAGCAGCTCTCAGGGTCGGAGTGAAGCTTTCTTT; CDR3aa: CASSSQGRSEAFF; d_gene: NA; v_gene: TRBV7-2; abundance: NA; len: 13; j_gene: TRBJ1-1
CDR3nt: TGCGCCAGCAGCTTGTCTATGCCCCAAGAGACCCAGTACTTC; CDR3aa: CASSLSMPQETQYF; d_gene: NA; v_gene: TRBV5-1; abundance: NA; len: 14; j_gene: TRBJ2-5
CDR3nt: TGTGCCAGCAGCCCCGTGGTAGCGGGGGGTAATACGCAGTATTTT; CDR3aa: CASSPVVAGGNTQYF; d_gene: TRBD2; v_gene: TRBV3-1/TRBV3-2; abundance: NA; len: 15; j_gene: TRBJ2-3
CDR3nt: TGTGCCAGCAGCTGGGGGAGGCCGGGACCCAACACTGGCGAGCAGTACTTC; CDR3aa: CASSWGRPGPNTGEQYF; d_gene: NA; v_gene: TRBV5-4; abundance: once; len: 17; j_gene: TRBJ2-7